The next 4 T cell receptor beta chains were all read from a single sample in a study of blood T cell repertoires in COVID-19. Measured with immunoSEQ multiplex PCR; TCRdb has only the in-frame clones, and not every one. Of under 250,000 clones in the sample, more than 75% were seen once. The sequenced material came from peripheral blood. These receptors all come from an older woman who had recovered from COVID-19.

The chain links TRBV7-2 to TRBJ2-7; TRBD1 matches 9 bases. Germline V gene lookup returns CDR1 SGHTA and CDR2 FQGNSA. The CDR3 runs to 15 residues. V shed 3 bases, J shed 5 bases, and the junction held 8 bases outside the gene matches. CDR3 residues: CASSFRTGAGNEQYF. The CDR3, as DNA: TGTGCCAGCAGCTTCCGGACAGGGGCGGGCAACGAGCAGTACTTC.

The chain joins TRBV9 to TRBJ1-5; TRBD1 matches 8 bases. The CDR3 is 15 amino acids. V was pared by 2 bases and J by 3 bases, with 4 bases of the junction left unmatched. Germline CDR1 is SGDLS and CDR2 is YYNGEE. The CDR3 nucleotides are TGTGCCAGCAGCGTGTCGGACAGGGCCAATCAGCCCCAGCATTTT. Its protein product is CASSVSDRANQPQHF.

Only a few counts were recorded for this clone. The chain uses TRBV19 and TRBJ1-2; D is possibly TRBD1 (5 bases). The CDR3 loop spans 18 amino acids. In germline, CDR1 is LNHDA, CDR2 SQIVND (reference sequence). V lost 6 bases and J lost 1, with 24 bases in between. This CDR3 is CASRISAQGTPINYGYTF. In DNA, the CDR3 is TGTGCCAGTAGAATATCGGCGCAGGGAACCCCCATTAACTATGGCTACACCTTC. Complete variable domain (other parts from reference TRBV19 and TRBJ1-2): DGGITQSPKYLFRKEGQNVTLSCEQNLNHDAMYWYRQDPGQGLRLIYYSQIVNDFQKGDIAEGYSVSREKKESFPLTVTSAQKNPTAFYLCASRISAQGTPINYGYTFGSGTRLTVV.

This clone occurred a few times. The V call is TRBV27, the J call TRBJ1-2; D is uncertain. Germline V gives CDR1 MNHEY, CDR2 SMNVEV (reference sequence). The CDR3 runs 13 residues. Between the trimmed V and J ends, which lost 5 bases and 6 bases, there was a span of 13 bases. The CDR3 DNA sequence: TGTGCCAGCAGTCCTCGACAACCACATGGCTACACCTTC. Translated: CASSPRQPHGYTF.